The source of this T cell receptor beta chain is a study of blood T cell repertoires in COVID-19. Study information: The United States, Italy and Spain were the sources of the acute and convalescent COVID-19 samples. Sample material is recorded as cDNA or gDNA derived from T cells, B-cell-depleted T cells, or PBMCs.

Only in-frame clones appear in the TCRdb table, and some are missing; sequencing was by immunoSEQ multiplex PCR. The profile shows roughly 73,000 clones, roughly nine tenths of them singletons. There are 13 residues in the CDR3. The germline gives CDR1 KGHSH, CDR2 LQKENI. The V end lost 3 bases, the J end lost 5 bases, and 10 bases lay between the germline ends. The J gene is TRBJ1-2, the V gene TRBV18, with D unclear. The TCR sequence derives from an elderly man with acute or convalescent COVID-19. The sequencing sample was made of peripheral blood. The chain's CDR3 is CASSPTEVYGYTF. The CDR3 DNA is TGTGCCAGCTCACCTACTGAGGTTTATGGCTACACCTTC.